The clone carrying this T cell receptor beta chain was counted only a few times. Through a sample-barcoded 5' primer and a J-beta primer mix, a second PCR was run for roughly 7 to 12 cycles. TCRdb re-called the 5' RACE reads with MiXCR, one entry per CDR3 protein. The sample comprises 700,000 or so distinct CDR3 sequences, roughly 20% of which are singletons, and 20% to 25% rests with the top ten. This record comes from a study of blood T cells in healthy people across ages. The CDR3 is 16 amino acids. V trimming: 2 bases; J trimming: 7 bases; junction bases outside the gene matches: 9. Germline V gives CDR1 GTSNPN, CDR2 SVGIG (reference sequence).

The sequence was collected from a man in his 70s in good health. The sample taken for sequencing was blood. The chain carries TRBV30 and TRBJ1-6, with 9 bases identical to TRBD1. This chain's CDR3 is CAWSPRGTGLNSPLHF. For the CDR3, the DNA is TGTGCCTGGAGTCCTCGGGGGACAGGGTTAAATTCACCCCTCCACTTT.